Below, 27 T cell receptor beta chains from the same sample are listed, as sequenced in a study of CD8+ T cells in alopecia areata. The treatment is: oral pan-JAK inhibitor, 5-10 mg twice daily. Extraction of RNA preceded its reverse transcription into cDNA, which served as the sequencing template. Method: immunoSEQ multiplex PCR; TCRdb's copy keeps in-frame clones and lacks some. The data show about 190,000 clones, with 55% to 70% seen just once and roughly 0.67% held by the top ten. The material was CD4+ T cells sorted from blood, obtained at week 4, from a patient treated with tofacitinib. All receptors derive from a human donor with alopecia areata.

In this sample, this clone turned up a few times. The genes are TRBV10-3 and TRBJ2-1; 10 nucleotides match TRBD2. Germline V gene sequence: CDR1 ENHRY, CDR2 SYGVKD. J was trimmed by 7 bases and V by 4 bases; bases with no gene match: 16. The CDR3 totals 18 residues. CDR3 sequence: CAISGLAGTMRGENEQFF. The DNA of the CDR3 is TGTGCCATCAGTGGACTAGCGGGCACAATGAGGGGGGAGAATGAGCAGTTCTTC.

The CDR3 is CASSFGQTETQYF. As DNA, the CDR3 is TGTGCCAGCAGCTTTGGGCAGACAGAGACCCAGTACTTC. This chain links TRBV7-2 with TRBJ2-5; D ambiguous. The germline gives CDR1 SGHTA, CDR2 FQGNSA. The CDR3 is made up of 13 amino acids. With 3 bases removed from V and 4 bases from J, the gap between germline ends came to 9 bases.

The genes are TRBV4-1 and TRBJ2-3; TRBD2 matches 8 bases. After removal of 2 bases from V and 0 bases from J, the junction contained 13 bases not matched to a gene. This CDR3 comprises 19 residues. The germline gives CDR1 MGHRA, CDR2 YSYEKL. CDR3 region: CASSQPSGRASGSTDTQYF. CDR3 bases: TGCGCCAGCAGCCAACCCTCCGGTAGGGCTAGCGGGAGCACAGATACGCAGTATTTT.

The chain uses TRBV19 and TRBJ1-2; D remains unclear. Germline loops: CDR1 LNHDA, CDR2 SQIVND (reference sequence). CDR3 length equals 14 residues. The V gene lost 2 bases and the J gene lost 2 bases, with 9 bases spanning the gap. This chain's CDR3 is CASSIRTGNYGYTF. DNA for the CDR3: TGTGCCAGTAGTATACGGACGGGAAACTATGGCTACACCTTC. The whole variable domain, filled in from reference TRBV19 and TRBJ1-2, reads DGGITQSPKYLFRKEGQNVTLSCEQNLNHDAMYWYRQDPGQGLRLIYYSQIVNDFQKGDIAEGYSVSREKKESFPLTVTSAQKNPTAFYLCASSIRTGNYGYTFGSGTRLTVV.

The J gene is TRBJ2-3, the V gene TRBV25-1; D remains ambiguous. The CDR3 has 12 amino acids. V was trimmed by 5 bases and J by 3 bases, leaving 6 bases between them. Germline V lookup: CDR1 MGHDK, CDR2 SYGVNS. Here the CDR3 reads CASSSQTDTQYF. For the CDR3, the DNA is TGTGCCAGCAGTTCCCAGACAGATACGCAGTATTTT.

The V and J genes are TRBV27 and TRBJ2-1, with 7 positions matching TRBD1. The CDR3 is 14 residues long. The trim removed 5 bases at V and 5 bases at J, leaving 6 bases unmatched. CDR1 and CDR2 from the germline V gene are MNHEY and SMNVEV (reference sequence). This CDR3 reads CASSPRDSNNEQFF. The DNA of the CDR3 is TGTGCCAGCAGTCCCCGGGACAGCAACAATGAGCAGTTCTTC.

The chain carries TRBV5-1 and TRBJ2-2, with D tentatively TRBD1 or TRBD2 (5 bases each). CDR3 size: 15 residues. Trimming took 6 bases from V and 3 from J, leaving 15 bases between them. CDR1 is SGHRS, CDR2 YFSETQ, per germline. The CDR3 here is CASISGGGDTGELFF. The CDR3 bases are TGCGCCAGCATCTCCGGTGGGGGAGACACCGGGGAGCTGTTTTTT.

The CDR3 reads CASSSASGGSYGYTF. In DNA form, the CDR3 reads TGTGCCAGCAGCTCCGCCTCCGGGGGTAGCTATGGCTACACCTTC. The chain carries TRBV7-8 and TRBJ1-2; a possible D gene is TRBD1 (5 bases). The CDR3 covers 15 residues. The germline V gene encodes CDR1 SGHVS and CDR2 FQNEAQ. Trimming shortened V by 4 bases and J by 4 bases, and 16 bases separated the two germline ends.

The chain uses TRBV7-2 and TRBJ2-3, with 7 bases aligning to TRBD2. The CDR3 covers 15 residues. The trim removed 3 bases at V and 2 bases at J, leaving 5 bases unmatched. The germline V gene encodes CDR1 SGHTA and CDR2 FQGNSA. The DNA for the CDR3 is TGTGCCAGCAGCTTTACGGGAGGCACCACAGATACGCAGTATTTT. Protein sequence: CASSFTGGTTDTQYF.

This clone appeared once. V and J are TRBV6-6 and TRBJ2-2; D is possibly TRBD2 (5 bases). This CDR3 is built from 15 residues. Germline-derived CDR1 and CDR2 are MNHNY and SVGAGI (reference sequence). V lost 7 bases, J lost 6 bases, and 18 bases lay in between. For the CDR3, the DNA is TGTGCCAGCAAGCCCAATAGCGTTACGCCCGGGGAGCTGTTTTTT. Protein product: CASKPNSVTPGELFF.

A single count supports this clone. The chain recombines TRBV19 with TRBJ2-4; maybe TRBD1 (6 bases). In germline, CDR1 is LNHDA, CDR2 SQIVND (reference sequence). V lost 4 bases to trimming and J lost 0 bases, with 10 bases between them. The CDR3 length is 15 residues. The CDR3 spells CASSRDKLAKNIQYF. CDR3 coding DNA: TGTGCCAGTAGTAGGGACAAACTAGCCAAAAACATTCAGTACTTC.

The chain couples TRBV30 to TRBJ2-4; D may be TRBD1 (6 bases). The CDR3 is made up of 13 amino acids. V was trimmed by 6 bases and J by 3 bases, leaving 12 bases between them. Germline V gene data show CDR1 as GTSNPN and CDR2 as SVGIG (reference sequence). The CDR3 sequence is CACTRDNKNIQYF. The CDR3 DNA sequence: TGTGCCTGCACCCGGGACAACAAAAACATTCAGTACTTC.

This chain uses TRBV7-2 with TRBJ2-7, with TRBD2 matching over 9 bases. This CDR3 is 15 amino acids long. CDR1 is SGHTA, CDR2 FQGNSA, per germline. V lost 4 bases to trimming and J lost 5 bases; unmatched junction nucleotides: 9. CDR3 nucleotide sequence: TGTGCCAGCAGCTCCGGGGAGCGGGAGGTCGACGAGCAGTACTTC. Translating gives CASSSGEREVDEQYF.

The chain has TRBV5-1 and TRBJ1-1, with D unclear. There are 14 residues in the CDR3. With 0 bases removed from V and 7 bases from J, the gap between germline ends came to 13 bases. CDR1 and CDR2 from the germline V gene are SGHRS and YFSETQ. The CDR3 DNA follows: TGCGCCAGCAGCTTGGAAGGTTCCCGGTATGAAGCTTTCTTT. As protein: CASSLEGSRYEAFF.

This clone has more than one count but fewer than ten. This chain connects TRBV29-1 to TRBJ2-2; 9 nucleotides align to TRBD2. This CDR3 region has 14 residues. With V trimmed by 6 bases and J by 2 bases, 4 bases remained unmatched. Germline-derived CDR1 and CDR2 are SQVTM and ANQGSEA. CDR3 sequence (DNA): TGCAGCGTGAGGACTAGCGAAAACACCGGGGAGCTGTTTTTT. As protein: CSVRTSENTGELFF.

This rearrangement joins TRBV29-1 to TRBJ2-3; 9 bases align to TRBD1. The CDR3 is made up of 15 amino acids. Germline V gene sequence: CDR1 SQVTM, CDR2 ANQGSEA. After removal of 4 bases from V and 5 bases from J, the junction contained 10 bases not matched to a gene. The CDR3 here is CSVGSGTGQGDTQYF. The CDR3 nucleotides are TGCAGCGTTGGGTCGGGGACAGGGCAAGGAGATACGCAGTATTTT.

This clone was seen only once. The chain uses TRBV7-8 and TRBJ2-2; weak D call: TRBD2 (5 bases). The CDR3 has 16 amino acids. Germline loops: CDR1 SGHVS, CDR2 FQNEAQ. The V and J ends lost 5 bases and 6 bases respectively, with 19 bases between them. The CDR3 region is CASSTYRAPGSGELFF. In DNA, the CDR3 is TGTGCCAGCAGCACCTACCGGGCCCCGGGATCCGGGGAGCTGTTTTTT.

Of note for this clone: The same CDR3 arises from other DNA sequences in this sample as well. The CDR3 nucleotides are TGTGCCAGCAGCTTAATTCGAGATACGCAGTATTTT. Its translation: CASSLIRDTQYF. V gene TRBV7-2 combines with J gene TRBJ2-3; D gene unclear. This CDR3 region has 12 residues. Trimming shortened V by 2 bases and J by 5 bases, and 5 bases separated the two germline ends. In germline, CDR1 is SGHTA, CDR2 FQGNSA.

There are a few counts of this clone. V is TRBV29-1 and J is TRBJ1-2; no clear D. Trimming cost V 3 bases and J 2 bases, with 16 bases left between them. The CDR3 covers 15 residues. In germline, CDR1 is SQVTM, CDR2 ANQGSEA. This chain's CDR3 is CSVEGNRGINYGYTF. CDR3 DNA: TGCAGCGTTGAGGGTAACCGAGGTATCAACTATGGCTACACCTTC.

This clone occurred a few times. The gene calls are TRBV2 and TRBJ1-1; maybe TRBD1 (6 bases). From germline, CDR1 is SNHLY and CDR2 FYNNEI. CDR3 length equals 14 residues. The V end lost 5 bases, the J end lost 5 bases, and 15 bases lay between the germline ends. CDR3 DNA sequence: TGTGCCAGCAGTACGGGGGGCGGTTTGACTGAAGCTTTCTTT. Translated, it gives CASSTGGGLTEAFF.

This clone was observed a single time. This chain joins TRBV29-1 and TRBJ2-7, with a tentative D call TRBD1 (6 bases). The germline V gene encodes CDR1 SQVTM and CDR2 ANQGSEA. Deletions cut 4 bases from V and 6 bases from J, with 22 bases between. The CDR3 is made up of 15 amino acids. The CDR3 here is CSVGPLTGADSEQYF. Here the CDR3 DNA reads TGCAGCGTTGGCCCGCTGACAGGAGCGGATTCCGAGCAGTACTTC.

This rearrangement joins TRBV29-1 to TRBJ2-7; TRBD2 matches 12 bases. V lost 6 bases and J lost 5; bases outside the gene matches: 5. CDR3 size: 13 residues. Germline values: CDR1 SQVTM, CDR2 ANQGSEA. This CDR3 reads CSVTSGSADEQYF. For the CDR3, the DNA is TGCAGCGTGACTAGCGGGAGCGCCGACGAGCAGTACTTC.

This clone was recorded a few times. J is TRBJ1-2 and V is TRBV19, with 8 bases lining up with TRBD1. Unmatched junction bases numbered 13, after V lost 11 bases and J lost 5 bases. CDR3 size: 14 residues. From germline, CDR1 is LNHDA and CDR2 SQIVND (reference sequence). CDR3 in amino acids: CAAHSPGGAYGYTF. Here the CDR3 DNA reads TGTGCCGCTCATTCCCCAGGGGGCGCGTATGGCTACACCTTC.

Only a few counts were recorded for this clone. V gene TRBV29-1 combines with J gene TRBJ2-3, with 7 bases that match TRBD2. With V trimmed by 3 bases and J by 5 bases, 8 bases remained unmatched. The CDR3 is 14 amino acids. Germline V gene lookup returns CDR1 SQVTM and CDR2 ANQGSEA. CDR3 coding DNA: TGCAGCGTTGACGCGGGAGCAATTAGAGATACGCAGTATTTT. Encoded protein: CSVDAGAIRDTQYF.

This clone showed up just a few times. The rearrangement joins TRBV19 to TRBJ2-6; 7 bases are shared with TRBD1. Germline loops: CDR1 LNHDA, CDR2 SQIVND (reference sequence). This CDR3 contains 16 residues. The V gene end was trimmed by 4 bases and the J gene end by 0 bases; junction bases not matched to a gene: 3. This chain's CDR3 is CASSTGQLSGANVLTF. CDR3 bases: TGTGCCAGTAGTACGGGACAGCTCTCTGGGGCCAACGTCCTGACTTTC.

This chain links TRBV29-1 with TRBJ1-4, with D maybe TRBD1 (5 bases). CDR3 length equals 11 residues. Germline lookup yields CDR1 SQVTM and CDR2 ANQGSEA. V lost 5 bases, J lost 12 bases, and 13 bases lay in between. CDR3 amino acids: CSVRTPGELFF. Written as DNA, the CDR3 is TGCAGCGTTCGAACCCCGGGGGAACTGTTTTTT.

With respect to this clone: This CDR3 is also generated by other DNA sequences in the sample. The chain employs TRBV30 and TRBJ1-5; TRBD1 matches 8 bases. The germline V gene encodes CDR1 GTSNPN and CDR2 SVGIG (reference sequence). The V segment lost 5 bases and the J segment 7 bases; nucleotides outside the gene matches: 7. The CDR3 length is 13 residues. The CDR3 loop reads CAWGQGAGQPQHF. CDR3 nucleotide sequence: TGTGCCTGGGGTCAGGGGGCCGGGCAGCCCCAGCATTTT.